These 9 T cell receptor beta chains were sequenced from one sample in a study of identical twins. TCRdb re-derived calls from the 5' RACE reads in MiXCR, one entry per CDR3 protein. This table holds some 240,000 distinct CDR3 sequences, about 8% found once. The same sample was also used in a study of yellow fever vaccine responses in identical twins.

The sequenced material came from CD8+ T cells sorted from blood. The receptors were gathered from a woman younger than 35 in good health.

The DNA of the CDR3 is TGCGCCAGCAGCCAAGGTGAGGTCAATGAGCAGTTCTTC. Translated: CASSQGEVNEQFF. The rearrangement joins TRBV4-1 to TRBJ2-1; no definite D call. Germline CDR1 and CDR2: MGHRA and YSYEKL. The CDR3 runs to 13 residues. Trimming removed 1 base at V and 6 bases at J, with 7 bases between.

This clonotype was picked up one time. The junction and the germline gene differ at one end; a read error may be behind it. Written as DNA, the CDR3 is TGTGACAGCAGCCCACCCTGGGACCTCCCGTATTTT. It encodes CDSSPPWDLPYF. The chain is built from TRBV7-9 and TRBJ2-3; D is possibly TRBD1 or TRBD2 (5 bases each). This CDR3 comprises 12 residues. The germline gives CDR1 SEHNR, CDR2 FQNEAQ (reference sequence).

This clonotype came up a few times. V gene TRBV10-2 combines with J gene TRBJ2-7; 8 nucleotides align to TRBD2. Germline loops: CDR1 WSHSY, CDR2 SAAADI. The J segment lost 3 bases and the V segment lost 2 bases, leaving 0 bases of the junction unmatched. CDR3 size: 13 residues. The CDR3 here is CASSETSGYEQYF. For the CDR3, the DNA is TGCGCCAGCAGTGAGACTAGCGGCTACGAGCAGTACTTC.

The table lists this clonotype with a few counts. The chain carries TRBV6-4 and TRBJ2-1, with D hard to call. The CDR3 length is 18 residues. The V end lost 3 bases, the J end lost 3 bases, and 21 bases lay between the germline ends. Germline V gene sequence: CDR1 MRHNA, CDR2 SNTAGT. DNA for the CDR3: TGTGCCAGCAGTGAGACGTTTGGGCTAAGACTCTTCTACAATGAGCAGTTCTTC. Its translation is CASSETFGLRLFYNEQFF.

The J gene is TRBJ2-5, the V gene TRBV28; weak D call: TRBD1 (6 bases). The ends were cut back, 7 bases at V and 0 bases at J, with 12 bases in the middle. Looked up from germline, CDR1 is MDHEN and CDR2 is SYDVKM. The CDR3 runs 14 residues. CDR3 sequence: CASTAGGYQETQYF. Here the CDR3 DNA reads TGTGCCAGCACCGCTGGGGGCTACCAAGAGACCCAGTACTTC.

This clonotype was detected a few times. This CDR3 reads CASSSNRDLDEQYF. CDR3 nucleotides: TGTGCCAGCAGTTCTAACAGGGACCTCGACGAGCAGTACTTC. The rearrangement joins TRBV27 to TRBJ2-7; D possibly corresponds to TRBD1 (6 bases). Trimming shortened V by 4 bases and J by 5 bases, and 15 bases separated the two germline ends. Germline-derived CDR1 and CDR2 are MNHEY and SMNVEV (reference sequence). CDR3 length equals 14 residues.

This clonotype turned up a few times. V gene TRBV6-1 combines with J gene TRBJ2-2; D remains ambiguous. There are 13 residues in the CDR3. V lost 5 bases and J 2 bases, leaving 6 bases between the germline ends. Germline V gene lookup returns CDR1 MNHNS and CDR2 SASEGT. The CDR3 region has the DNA TGTGCCAGCAGTAAATTTAACACCGGGGAGCTGTTTTTT. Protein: CASSKFNTGELFF.

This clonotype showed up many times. The chain's CDR3 is CASSLVAPGGGNEQFF. In DNA, the CDR3 is TGCGCCAGCAGCTTGGTAGCGCCAGGGGGGGGGAATGAGCAGTTCTTC. The chain recombines TRBV5-1 with TRBJ2-1; D is perhaps TRBD1 or TRBD2 (7 bases each). This CDR3 is built from 16 residues. From germline, CDR1 is SGHRS and CDR2 YFSETQ. V dropped 0 bases and J dropped 7 bases, with 17 bases sitting between them.

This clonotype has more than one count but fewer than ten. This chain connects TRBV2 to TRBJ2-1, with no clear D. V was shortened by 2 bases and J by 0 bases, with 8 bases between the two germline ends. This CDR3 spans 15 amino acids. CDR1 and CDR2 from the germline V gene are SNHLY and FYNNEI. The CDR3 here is CASSEFLNSYNEQFF. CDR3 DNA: TGTGCCAGCAGTGAATTTCTCAACTCCTACAATGAGCAGTTCTTC.